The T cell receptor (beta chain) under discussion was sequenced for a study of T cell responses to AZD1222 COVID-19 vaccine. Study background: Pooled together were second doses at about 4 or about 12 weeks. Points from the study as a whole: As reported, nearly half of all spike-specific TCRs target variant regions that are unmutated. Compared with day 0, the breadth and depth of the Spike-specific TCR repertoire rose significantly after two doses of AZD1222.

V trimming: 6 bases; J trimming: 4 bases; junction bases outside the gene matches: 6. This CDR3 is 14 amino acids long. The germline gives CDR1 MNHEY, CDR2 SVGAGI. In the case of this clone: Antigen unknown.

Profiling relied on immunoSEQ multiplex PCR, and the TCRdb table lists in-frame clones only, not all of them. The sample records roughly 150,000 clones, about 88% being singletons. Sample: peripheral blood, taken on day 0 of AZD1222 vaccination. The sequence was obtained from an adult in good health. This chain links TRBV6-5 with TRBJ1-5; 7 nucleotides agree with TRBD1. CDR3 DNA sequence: TGTGCCAGCAGGCCGACAGGGAGGAATCAGCCCCAGCATTTT. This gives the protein CASRPTGRNQPQHF.